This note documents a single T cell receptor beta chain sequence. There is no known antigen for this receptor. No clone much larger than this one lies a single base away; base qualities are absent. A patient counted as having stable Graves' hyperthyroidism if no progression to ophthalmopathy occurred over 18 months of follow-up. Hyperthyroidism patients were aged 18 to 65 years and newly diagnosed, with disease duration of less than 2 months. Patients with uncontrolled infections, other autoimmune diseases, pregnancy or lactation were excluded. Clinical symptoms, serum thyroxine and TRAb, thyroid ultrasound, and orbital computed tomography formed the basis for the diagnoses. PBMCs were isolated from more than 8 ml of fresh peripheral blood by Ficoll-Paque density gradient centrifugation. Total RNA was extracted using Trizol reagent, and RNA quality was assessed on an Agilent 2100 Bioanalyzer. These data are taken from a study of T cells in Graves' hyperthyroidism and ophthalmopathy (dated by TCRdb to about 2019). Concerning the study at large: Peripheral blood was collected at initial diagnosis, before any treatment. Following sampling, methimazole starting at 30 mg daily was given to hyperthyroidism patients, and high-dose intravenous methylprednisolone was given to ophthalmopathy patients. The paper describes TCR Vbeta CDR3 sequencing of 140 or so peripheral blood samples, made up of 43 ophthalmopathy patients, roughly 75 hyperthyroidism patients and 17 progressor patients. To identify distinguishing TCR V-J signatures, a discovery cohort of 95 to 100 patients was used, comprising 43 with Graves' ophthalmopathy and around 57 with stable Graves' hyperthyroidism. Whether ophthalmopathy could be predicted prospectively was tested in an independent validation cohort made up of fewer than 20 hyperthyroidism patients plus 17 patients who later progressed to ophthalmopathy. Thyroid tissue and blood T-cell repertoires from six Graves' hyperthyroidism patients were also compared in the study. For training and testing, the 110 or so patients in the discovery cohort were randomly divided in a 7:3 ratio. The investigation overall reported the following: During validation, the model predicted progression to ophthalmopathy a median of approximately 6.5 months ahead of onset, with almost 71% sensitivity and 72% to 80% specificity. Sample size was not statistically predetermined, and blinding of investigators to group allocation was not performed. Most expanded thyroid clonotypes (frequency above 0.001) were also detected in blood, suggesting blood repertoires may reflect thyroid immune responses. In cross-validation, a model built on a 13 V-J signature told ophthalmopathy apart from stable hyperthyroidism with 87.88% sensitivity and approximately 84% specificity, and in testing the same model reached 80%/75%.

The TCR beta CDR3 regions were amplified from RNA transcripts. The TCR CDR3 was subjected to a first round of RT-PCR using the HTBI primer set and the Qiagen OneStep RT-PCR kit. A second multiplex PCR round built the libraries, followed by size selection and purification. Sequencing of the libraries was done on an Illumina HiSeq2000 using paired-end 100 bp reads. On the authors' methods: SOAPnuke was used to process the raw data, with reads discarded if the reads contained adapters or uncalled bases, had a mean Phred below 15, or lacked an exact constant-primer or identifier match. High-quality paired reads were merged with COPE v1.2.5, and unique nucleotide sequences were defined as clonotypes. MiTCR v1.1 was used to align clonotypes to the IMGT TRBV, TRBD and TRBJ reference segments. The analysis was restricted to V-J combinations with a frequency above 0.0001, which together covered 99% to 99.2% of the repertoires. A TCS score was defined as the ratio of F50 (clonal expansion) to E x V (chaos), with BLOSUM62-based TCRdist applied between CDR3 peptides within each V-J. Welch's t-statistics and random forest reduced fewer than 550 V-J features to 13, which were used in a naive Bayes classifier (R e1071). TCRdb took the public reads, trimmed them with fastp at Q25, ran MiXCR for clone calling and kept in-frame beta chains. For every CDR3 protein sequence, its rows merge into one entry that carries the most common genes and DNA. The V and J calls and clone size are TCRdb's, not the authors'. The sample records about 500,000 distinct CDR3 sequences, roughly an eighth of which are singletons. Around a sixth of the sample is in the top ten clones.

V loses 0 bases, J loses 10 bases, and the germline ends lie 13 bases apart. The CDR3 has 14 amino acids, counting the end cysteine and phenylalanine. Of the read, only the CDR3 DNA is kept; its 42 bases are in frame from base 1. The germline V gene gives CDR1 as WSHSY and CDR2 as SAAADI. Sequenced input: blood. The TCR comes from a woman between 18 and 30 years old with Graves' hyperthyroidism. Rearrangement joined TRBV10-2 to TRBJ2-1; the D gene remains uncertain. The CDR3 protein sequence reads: CASSESKFGQEQFF. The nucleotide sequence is TGCGCCAGCAGTGAGTCGAAATTCGGCCAAGAGCAGTTCTTC.